Below are 3 T cell receptor beta chains sequenced from a single sample in a study of Ad26.COV2.S vaccination and SARS-CoV-2 variants. Data came from immunoSEQ multiplex PCR; TCRdb stores just in-frame clones and leaves some out. The sample lists roughly 320,000 clones; roughly 86% were seen once. The treatment denotes: some 20 received Ad26.COV2.S at low or high dose, single or two shots; roughly five received placebo; per-sample allocation not given. Sampling was done on day 63 after the first vaccine or placebo injection. Sequenced here: peripheral blood, sampled in a trial of Ad26.COV2.S vaccine versus placebo. The origin of the receptors is a person aged 18-60 years who received the Ad26.COV2.S COVID-19 vaccine or a placebo.

The chain combines TRBV30 with TRBJ1-2, with 9 bases fitting TRBD1. CDR3 length: 15 amino acids. Looked up from germline, CDR1 is GTSNPN and CDR2 is SVGIG (reference sequence). The V segment lost 7 bases and the J segment 6 bases; nucleotides outside the gene matches: 15. The chain's CDR3 is CAYTTEGQGGNGYTF. CDR3 coding DNA: TGTGCCTATACGACCGAGGGACAGGGAGGGAATGGCTACACCTTC.

The J gene is TRBJ1-3, the V gene TRBV4-2; D is undetermined. The CDR3 totals 15 residues. The V gene lost 0 bases and the J gene lost 4 bases, with 10 bases spanning the gap. The germline gives CDR1 LGHNA, CDR2 YNFKEQ. The DNA for the CDR3 is TGTGCCAGCAGCCAAGATTTCGTACAGGGAAACACCATATATTTT. Its protein is CASSQDFVQGNTIYF.

The chain couples TRBV4-3 to TRBJ1-2, with 7 nucleotides matching TRBD1. The CDR3 extends over 15 amino acids. The V segment lost 2 bases and the J segment 5 bases; nucleotides outside the gene matches: 8. Germline lookup yields CDR1 LGHNA and CDR2 YSLEER. The CDR3 spells CASSQRDRGLYGYTF. CDR3 sequence (DNA): TGCGCCAGCAGCCAACGGGACAGAGGGCTATATGGCTACACCTTC.